What follows describes a single T cell receptor beta chain. Assignment of participants to cohorts was predicated upon participant-reported clinical history. This sample stems from a study of blood T cell repertoires in COVID-19. How the authors handled the data: Reference gene primer amplification gave estimated nucleated cell counts. Clones were sequenced by immunoSEQ multiplex PCR, and TCRdb holds only the in-frame ones, with some missing. The V and J calls and clone size were taken over from that table, and D and trimming were inferred from the DNA. The data hold almost 250,000 clones, with approximately 85% observed a single time. Sequenced input: PBMCs or T cells enriched from blood (not recorded which). This receptor was identified in a woman aged 50 to 65 with acute COVID-19.

CDR3 residues: CASSIVWGSEAFF. Written as DNA, the CDR3 is TGTGCCAGTAGTATAGTGTGGGGCAGCGAAGCTTTCTTT. The chain uses TRBV19 and TRBJ1-1; TRBD1 might be the D (5 bases). Trimming stripped 1 base from V and 8 bases from J, with 11 bases between. From germline, CDR1 is LNHDA and CDR2 SQIVND (reference sequence). The CDR3 sequence is 13 residues long. Drawing the rest from reference TRBV19 and TRBJ1-1, the complete variable domain is DGGITQSPKYLFRKEGQNVTLSCEQNLNHDAMYWYRQDPGQGLRLIYYSQIVNDFQKGDIAEGYSVSREKKESFPLTVTSAQKNPTAFYLCASSIVWGSEAFFGQGTRLTVV.